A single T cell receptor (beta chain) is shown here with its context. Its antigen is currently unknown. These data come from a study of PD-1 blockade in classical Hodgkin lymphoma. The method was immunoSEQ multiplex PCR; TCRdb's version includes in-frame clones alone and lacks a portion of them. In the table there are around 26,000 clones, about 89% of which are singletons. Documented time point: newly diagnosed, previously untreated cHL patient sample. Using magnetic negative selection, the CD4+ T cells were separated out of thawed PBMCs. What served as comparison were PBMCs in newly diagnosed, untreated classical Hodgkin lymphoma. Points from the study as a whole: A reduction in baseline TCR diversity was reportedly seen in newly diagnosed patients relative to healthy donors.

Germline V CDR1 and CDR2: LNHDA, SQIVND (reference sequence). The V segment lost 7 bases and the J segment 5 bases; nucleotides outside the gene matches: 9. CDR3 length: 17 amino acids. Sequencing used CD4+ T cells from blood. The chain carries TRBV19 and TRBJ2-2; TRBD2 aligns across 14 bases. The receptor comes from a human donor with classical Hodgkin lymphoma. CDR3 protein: CASTGRLAGGRTGELFF. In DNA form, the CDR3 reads TGTGCCAGTACTGGGCGACTAGCGGGGGGGCGTACCGGGGAGCTGTTTTTT.